Following are 2 T cell receptor beta chains from one sample sequenced in a study of blood T cell repertoires in COVID-19. Clones were sequenced by immunoSEQ multiplex PCR, and TCRdb holds only the in-frame ones, with some missing. Altogether about 190,000 clones are present, 70% to 85% being singletons, with the ten largest covering approximately 13%. The sequenced material came from peripheral blood. Receptors originate from a man aged 45-60 years who had recovered from COVID-19.

The table lists this clone with a count of one. The V gene is TRBV5-5, the J gene TRBJ1-2, with 9 bases that match TRBD1. Germline CDR1 reads SGHKS; CDR2 reads YYEKEE (reference sequence). There are 15 residues in the CDR3. The trim removed 2 bases at V and 7 bases at J, leaving 9 bases unmatched. DNA of the CDR3: TGTGCCAGCAGCTTACTGGGACAGGGAGGATTTGGCTACACCTTC. Amino acids: CASSLLGQGGFGYTF.

The CDR3 DNA follows: TGTGCCAGAAGCTTGTATCGATTTCCGGACTTCTCTGGAAACACCATATATTTT. It translates to CARSLYRFPDFSGNTIYF. The chain carries TRBV5-3 and TRBJ1-3; D gene uncertain. TRBV5-3 is filed as an ORF, its function uncertain. The CDR3 totals 18 residues. V shed 1 base and J shed 0 bases, with 17 bases lying between them.